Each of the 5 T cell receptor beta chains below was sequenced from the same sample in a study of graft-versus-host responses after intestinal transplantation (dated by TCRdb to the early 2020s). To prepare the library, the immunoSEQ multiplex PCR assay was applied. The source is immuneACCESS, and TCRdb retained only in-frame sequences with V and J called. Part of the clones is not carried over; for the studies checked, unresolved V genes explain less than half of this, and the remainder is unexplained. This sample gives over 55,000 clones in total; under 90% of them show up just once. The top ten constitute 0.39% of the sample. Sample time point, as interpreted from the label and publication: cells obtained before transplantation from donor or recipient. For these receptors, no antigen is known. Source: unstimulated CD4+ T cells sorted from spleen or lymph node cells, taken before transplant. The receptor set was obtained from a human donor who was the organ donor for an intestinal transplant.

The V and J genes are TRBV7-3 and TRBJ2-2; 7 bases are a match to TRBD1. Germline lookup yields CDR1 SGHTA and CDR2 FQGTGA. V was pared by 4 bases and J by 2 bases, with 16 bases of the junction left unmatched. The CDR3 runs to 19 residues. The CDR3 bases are TGTGCCAGCAGCTCGACCTATGGGGCAGGGGGAATCAACACCGGGGAGCTGTTTTTT. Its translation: CASSSTYGAGGINTGELFF.

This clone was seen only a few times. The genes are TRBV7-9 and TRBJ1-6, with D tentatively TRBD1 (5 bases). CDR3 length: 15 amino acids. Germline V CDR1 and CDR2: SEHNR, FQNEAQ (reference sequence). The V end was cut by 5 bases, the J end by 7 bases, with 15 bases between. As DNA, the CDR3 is TGTGCCAGCAGCGGCCTCGGGGGACGGAATTCACCCCTCCACTTT. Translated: CASSGLGGRNSPLHF.

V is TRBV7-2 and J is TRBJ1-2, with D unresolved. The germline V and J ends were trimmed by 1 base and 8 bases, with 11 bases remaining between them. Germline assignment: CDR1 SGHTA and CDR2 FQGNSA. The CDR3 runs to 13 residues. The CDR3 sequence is CASSLGTERGYTF. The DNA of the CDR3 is TGTGCCAGCAGCTTAGGGACTGAGAGGGGCTACACCTTC.

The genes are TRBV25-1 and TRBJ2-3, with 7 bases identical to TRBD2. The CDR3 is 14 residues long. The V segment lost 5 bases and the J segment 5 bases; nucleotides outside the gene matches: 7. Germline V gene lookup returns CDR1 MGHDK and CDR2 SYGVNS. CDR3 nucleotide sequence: TGTGCCAGCAGTCCTGTGGGGGGGAGAGATACGCAGTATTTT. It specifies CASSPVGGRDTQYF.

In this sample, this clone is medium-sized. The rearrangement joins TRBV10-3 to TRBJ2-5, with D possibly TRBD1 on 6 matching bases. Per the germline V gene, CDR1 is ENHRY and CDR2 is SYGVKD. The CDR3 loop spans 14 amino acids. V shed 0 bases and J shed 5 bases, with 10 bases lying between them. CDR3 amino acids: CAISESRQGETQYF. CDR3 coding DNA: TGTGCCATCAGTGAGTCACGGCAGGGGGAGACCCAGTACTTC.